The clone carrying this T cell receptor beta chain was recorded once. The V segment lost 3 bases and the J segment 3 bases; nucleotides outside the gene matches: 1. This CDR3 has 13 residues. Per germline, CDR1 GTSNPN and CDR2 SVGIG (reference sequence). The data belong to a study of blood T cell repertoires in COVID-19. In the original analysis: For nucleated cells, counts were estimated from reference gene primer amplification. Measured with immunoSEQ multiplex PCR; TCRdb has only the in-frame clones, and not every one. V, J and clone size are taken as reported in that table, and D and trimming were inferred from the DNA itself. The table lists nearly 300,000 clones, approximately 84% of them singletons.

The sample was peripheral blood. This TCR was sampled from a human donor with COVID-19, enrolled during active disease. The donor label of this sample is uncertain. The chain couples TRBV30 to TRBJ1-3, with TRBD1 matching 8 bases. The CDR3 sequence is CAWSRGHGNTIYF. CDR3 DNA: TGTGCCTGGAGCAGGGGGCATGGAAACACCATATATTTT.